This TCR beta chain was recorded in a study of T cell responses to AZD1222 COVID-19 vaccine. TCRdb's table, derived via immunoSEQ multiplex PCR, lists solely in-frame clones and lacks some. The sample includes 150,000 to 200,000 clones, 75% to 90% seen only once; the top ten take 4.3%. V shed 2 bases and J shed 0 bases, with 10 bases lying between them. Germline CDR1 MNHEY, CDR2 SMNVEV (reference sequence). The CDR3 loop spans 15 amino acids. Study findings and constraints: White British ancestry dominated among donors, who included more females, and clonal diversity was possibly underestimated. Two doses of AZD1222 preceded a rise in Spike-specific TCR breadth and depth.

As to this clone: What it recognizes is unknown.

This chain uses TRBV27 with TRBJ1-1; D ambiguous. This TCR came from an adult who received the MenACWY meningococcal vaccine as a control. The sample here was peripheral blood, taken 28 days after the second dose of the MenACWY control vaccine. CDR3 region: CASSLDSTLNTEAFF. The CDR3 DNA follows: TGTGCCAGCAGTTTAGACTCCACTTTGAACACTGAAGCTTTCTTT.